These 17 T cell receptor beta chains originate from one sample sequenced in a study of T cell clones after liver transplantation. Method: immunoSEQ multiplex PCR; TCRdb's copy keeps in-frame clones and lacks some. The data show some 59,000 clones, less than 75% seen once. Sequencing was performed on CD4+ T cells from blood, taken at the 22-month timepoint. The receptors shown here come from a human patient who received a liver transplant. Among the T cells, some may be from the graft donor.

The chain couples TRBV27 to TRBJ1-2, with D possibly matching TRBD1 (6 bases). The CDR3 sequence is 13 residues long. Per the germline V gene, CDR1 is MNHEY and CDR2 is SMNVEV (reference sequence). V was trimmed by 4 bases and J by 4 bases, leaving 10 bases between them. Here the CDR3 reads CASSYGGPYGYTF. CDR3 DNA sequence: TGTGCCAGCAGTTACGGGGGGCCCTATGGCTACACCTTC.

This clone was detected only a few times. The chain combines TRBV29-1 with TRBJ1-1, with D hard to call. Trimming left V 7 bases short and J 1 base short, with 13 bases between. Germline V gene data show CDR1 as SQVTM and CDR2 as ANQGSEA. The CDR3 runs to 13 residues. The CDR3 protein is CSGRIASNTEAFF. For the CDR3, the DNA is TGCAGCGGGCGGATTGCTTCGAACACTGAAGCTTTCTTT.

V is TRBV18 and J is TRBJ2-1, with TRBD1 as a possible D gene (5 bases). Trimming stripped 2 bases from V and 10 bases from J, with 12 bases between. CDR1 and CDR2 (germline): KGHSH, LQKENI. The CDR3 loop spans 13 amino acids. CDR3 DNA: TGTGCCAGCTCACCAATCGGGCCAGGGGAGCAGTTCTTC. It encodes CASSPIGPGEQFF.

This sequence joins TRBV11-3 and TRBJ2-1; TRBD2 agrees at 11 bases. The CDR3 runs to 18 residues. Losses at the gene ends were 7 bases for V and 4 bases for J; bases not matched to a gene: 15. Per the germline V gene, CDR1 is SGHNT and CDR2 is YENEEA. The CDR3 DNA sequence: TGTGCCAGCACCGAACCACTAGCGGGGGCCAAGGCATACAATGAGCAGTTCTTC. As protein: CASTEPLAGAKAYNEQFF.

The genes are TRBV2 and TRBJ1-2, with D possibly matching TRBD1 (5 bases). V shed 2 bases and J shed 1 base, with 17 bases lying between them. CDR1 is SNHLY, CDR2 FYNNEI, per germline. The CDR3 contains 17 residues. The CDR3 region is CASSESWQDILNYGYTF. The CDR3 bases are TGTGCCAGCAGTGAAAGTTGGCAGGACATCCTTAACTATGGCTACACCTTC.

The CDR3 DNA reads TGTGCCAGCAGTCCCCCCGGGGACCCCTCCTCTGGGGCCAACGTCCTGACTTTC. Translated, it gives CASSPPGDPSSGANVLTF. The V gene is TRBV14, the J gene TRBJ2-6; the D call may be TRBD1 or TRBD2 (5 bases each). In germline, CDR1 is SGHDN, CDR2 FVKESK. With 6 bases removed from V and 0 bases from J, the gap between germline ends came to 18 bases. The CDR3 totals 18 residues.

This chain uses TRBV30 with TRBJ2-5; 8 bases align to TRBD2. The V gene end was trimmed by 3 bases and the J gene end by 5 bases; junction bases not matched to a gene: 8. Germline values: CDR1 GTSNPN, CDR2 SVGIG (reference sequence). The CDR3 has 14 amino acids. The CDR3: CAWSTAGGTETQYF. CDR3 sequence (DNA): TGTGCCTGGAGCACGGCGGGGGGTACGGAGACCCAGTACTTC. The full variable domain, with the rest looked up from reference TRBV30 and TRBJ2-5, is SQTIHQWPATLVQPVGSPLSLECTVEGTSNPNLYWYRQAAGRGLQLLFYSVGIGQISSEVPQNLSASRPQDRQFILSSKKLLLSDSGFYLCAWSTAGGTETQYFGPGTRLLVL.

The chain carries TRBV6-6 and TRBJ1-1; 7 positions agree with TRBD1. The CDR3 is 16 residues long. In germline, CDR1 is MNHNY, CDR2 SVGAGI (reference sequence). V was pared by 2 bases and J by 0 bases, with 6 bases of the junction left unmatched. In nucleotides, the CDR3 is TGTGCCAGCAGTTACCCGGGACAGACCATGAACACTGAAGCTTTCTTT. Residues: CASSYPGQTMNTEAFF.

The chain has TRBV11-2 and TRBJ2-7; 7 bases are a match to TRBD1. With V trimmed by 5 bases and J by 4 bases, 11 bases remained unmatched. Germline CDR1 is SGHAT and CDR2 is FQNNGV. This CDR3 region has 15 residues. CDR3 residues: CASSNLRDRFYEQYF. The CDR3 DNA is TGTGCCAGCAGCAATCTCCGGGACAGATTTTACGAGCAGTACTTC.

This clone was recorded a few times. The chain recombines TRBV7-2 with TRBJ2-5; weak D call: TRBD1 (7 bases). The CDR3 spans 14 residues. Per the germline V gene, CDR1 is SGHTA and CDR2 is FQGNSA. The V gene lost 4 bases and the J gene lost 5 bases, with 14 bases spanning the gap. This CDR3 is CASSWQGGSETQYF. The CDR3 nucleotides are TGTGCCAGCAGCTGGCAGGGGGGATCGGAGACCCAGTACTTC. The variable domain in full, completed from reference TRBV7-2 and TRBJ2-5, reads GAGVSQSPSNKVTEKGKDVELRCDPISGHTALYWYRQSLGQGLEFLIYFQGNSAPDKSGLPSDRFSAERTGGSVSTLTIQRTQQEDSAVYLCASSWQGGSETQYFGPGTRLLVL.

The chain is built from TRBV5-4 and TRBJ2-3; D assignment may be TRBD1 or TRBD2 (6 bases each). The CDR3 has 15 amino acids. The germline V gene encodes CDR1 SGHNT and CDR2 YYREEE (reference sequence). Trimming shortened V by 2 bases and J by 4 bases, and 14 bases separated the two germline ends. The CDR3 spells CASSLGGPGADTQYF. DNA for the CDR3: TGTGCCAGCAGCTTAGGGGGGCCGGGGGCAGATACGCAGTATTTT.

This clone showed up just once. This rearrangement joins TRBV6-1 to TRBJ1-1; the D is unclear. The CDR3 is 12 residues long. V was cut by 5 bases and J by 1 base, with 5 bases left in between. Germline lookup yields CDR1 MNHNS and CDR2 SASEGT. The CDR3 protein is CASSTGNTEAFF. CDR3 nucleotide sequence: TGTGCCAGCAGTACGGGGAACACTGAAGCTTTCTTT.

V and J are TRBV2 and TRBJ2-3; 9 bases align to TRBD2. CDR1 is SNHLY and CDR2 is FYNNEI in the germline V gene. V dropped 6 bases and J dropped 5; count of bases not matched to a gene: 9. The CDR3 is made up of 15 amino acids. CDR3 sequence (DNA): TGTGCCAGCAGGGGAGATAGCGGGGGCTTAGATACGCAGTATTTT. Protein: CASRGDSGGLDTQYF.

The chain uses TRBV18 and TRBJ1-1; no clear D. Trimming took off 2 bases at V and 2 bases at J, with 6 bases between the two ends. Germline values: CDR1 KGHSH, CDR2 LQKENI. The CDR3 extends over 13 amino acids. The CDR3 is CASSPRDNTEAFF. CDR3 sequence (DNA): TGTGCCAGCTCACCAAGAGACAACACTGAAGCTTTCTTT.

The chain uses TRBV19 and TRBJ2-7; 12 bases match TRBD1. This CDR3 spans 15 amino acids. Germline V gives CDR1 LNHDA, CDR2 SQIVND (reference sequence). The trim removed 5 bases at V and 6 bases at J, leaving 8 bases unmatched. For the CDR3, the DNA is TGTGCCAGTAGTGCGAGGGACAGGGGGCGAAGCGAGCAGTACTTC. Encoded protein: CASSARDRGRSEQYF.

This clone was detected a few times. The chain combines TRBV5-6 with TRBJ2-5, with TRBD1 matching over 7 bases. Per the germline V gene, CDR1 is SGHDT and CDR2 is YYEEEE. V was pared by 4 bases and J by 4 bases, with 7 bases of the junction left unmatched. The CDR3 totals 14 residues. CDR3 sequence (DNA): TGTGCCAGCAGCAAAAGGGACAGCACAGAGACCCAGTACTTC. Its translation is CASSKRDSTETQYF.

In its sample, this clone was seen a few times. V and J are TRBV2 and TRBJ1-2; a weak D match, TRBD1 (5 bases). V was shortened by 6 bases and J by 3 bases, with 11 bases between the two germline ends. CDR3 length: 13 residues. From germline, CDR1 is SNHLY and CDR2 FYNNEI. The CDR3 coding sequence is TGTGCCAGCAGAGGGACGGGCGACTATGGCTACACCTTC. Translating it yields CASRGTGDYGYTF.